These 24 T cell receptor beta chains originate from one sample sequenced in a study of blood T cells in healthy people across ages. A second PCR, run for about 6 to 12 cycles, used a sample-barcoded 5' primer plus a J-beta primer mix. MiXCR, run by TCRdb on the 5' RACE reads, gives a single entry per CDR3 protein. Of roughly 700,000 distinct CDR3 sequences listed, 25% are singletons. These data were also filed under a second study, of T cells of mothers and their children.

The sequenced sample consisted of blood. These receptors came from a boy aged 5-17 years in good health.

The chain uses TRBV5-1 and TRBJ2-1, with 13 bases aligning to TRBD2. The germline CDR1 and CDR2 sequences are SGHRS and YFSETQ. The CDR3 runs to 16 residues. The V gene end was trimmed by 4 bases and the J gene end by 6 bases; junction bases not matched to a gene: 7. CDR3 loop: CASSHLLAGGPNEQFF. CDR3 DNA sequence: TGCGCCAGCAGCCATCTACTAGCGGGGGGGCCCAATGAGCAGTTCTTC.

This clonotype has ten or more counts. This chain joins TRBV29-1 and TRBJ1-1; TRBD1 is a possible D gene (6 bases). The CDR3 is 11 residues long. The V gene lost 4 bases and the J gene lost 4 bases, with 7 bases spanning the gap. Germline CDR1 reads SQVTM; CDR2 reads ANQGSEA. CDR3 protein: CSVVGGTEAFF. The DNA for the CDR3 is TGCAGCGTTGTAGGGGGCACTGAAGCTTTCTTT.

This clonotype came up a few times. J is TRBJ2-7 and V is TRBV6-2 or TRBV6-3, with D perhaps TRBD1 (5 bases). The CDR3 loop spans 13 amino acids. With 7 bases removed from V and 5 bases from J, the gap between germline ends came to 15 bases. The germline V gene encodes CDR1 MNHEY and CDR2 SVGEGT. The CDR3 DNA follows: TGTGCCAGCACCGTCCAGGGCGTCGACGAGCAGTACTTC. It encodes CASTVQGVDEQYF.

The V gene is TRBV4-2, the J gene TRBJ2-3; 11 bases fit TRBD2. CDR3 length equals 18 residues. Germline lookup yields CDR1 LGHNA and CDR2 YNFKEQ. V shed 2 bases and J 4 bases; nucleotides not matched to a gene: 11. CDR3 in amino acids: CASSQKIAGGPGADTQYF. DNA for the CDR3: TGTGCCAGCAGCCAAAAAATAGCGGGAGGGCCCGGCGCAGATACGCAGTATTTT.

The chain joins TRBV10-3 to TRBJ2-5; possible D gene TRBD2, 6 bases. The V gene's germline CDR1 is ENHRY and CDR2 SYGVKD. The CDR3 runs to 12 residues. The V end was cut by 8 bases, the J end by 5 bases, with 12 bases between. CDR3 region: CAIANSGETQYF. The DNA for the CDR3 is TGTGCCATCGCAAACAGCGGGGAGACCCAGTACTTC.

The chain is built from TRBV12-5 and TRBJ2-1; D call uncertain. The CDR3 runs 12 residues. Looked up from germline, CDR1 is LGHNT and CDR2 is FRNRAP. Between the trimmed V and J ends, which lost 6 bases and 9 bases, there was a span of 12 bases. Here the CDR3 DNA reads TGTGCTAGTGGGGCTACTACCATTGAGCAGTTCTTC. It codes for CASGATTIEQFF.

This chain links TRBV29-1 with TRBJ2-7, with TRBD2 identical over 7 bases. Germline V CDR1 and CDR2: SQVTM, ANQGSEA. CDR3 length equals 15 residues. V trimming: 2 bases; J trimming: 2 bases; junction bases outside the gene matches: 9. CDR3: CSVEQPSGETYEQYF. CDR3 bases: TGCAGCGTTGAACAGCCCAGCGGGGAAACCTACGAGCAGTACTTC.

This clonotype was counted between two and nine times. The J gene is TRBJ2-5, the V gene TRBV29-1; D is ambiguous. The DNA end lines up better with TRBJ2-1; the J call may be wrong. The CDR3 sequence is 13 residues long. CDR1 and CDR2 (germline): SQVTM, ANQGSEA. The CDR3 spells CSAWLGNSNEQFF. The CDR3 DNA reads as TGCAGCGCCTGGTTGGGGAACTCCAATGAGCAGTTCTTC.

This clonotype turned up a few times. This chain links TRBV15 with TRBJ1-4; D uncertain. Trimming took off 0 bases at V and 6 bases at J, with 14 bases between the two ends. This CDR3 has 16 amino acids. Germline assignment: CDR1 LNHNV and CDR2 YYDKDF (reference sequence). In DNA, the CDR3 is TGTGCCACCAGCAGAGATAAGTCAAGGGCGCATGAAAAACTGTTTTTT. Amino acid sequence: CATSRDKSRAHEKLFF.

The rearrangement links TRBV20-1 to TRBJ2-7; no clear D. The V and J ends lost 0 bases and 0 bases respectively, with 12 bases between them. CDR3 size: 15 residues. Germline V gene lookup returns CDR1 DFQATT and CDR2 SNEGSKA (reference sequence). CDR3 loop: CSARDVLADSYEQYF. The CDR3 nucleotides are TGCAGTGCTAGAGATGTCCTTGCGGACTCCTACGAGCAGTACTTC.

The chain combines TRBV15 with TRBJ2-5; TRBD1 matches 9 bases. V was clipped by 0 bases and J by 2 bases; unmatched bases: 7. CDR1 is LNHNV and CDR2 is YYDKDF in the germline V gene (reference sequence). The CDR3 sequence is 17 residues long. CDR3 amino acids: CATSRDGGQGEQETQYF. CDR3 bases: TGTGCCACCAGCAGAGATGGGGGACAGGGCGAACAAGAGACCCAGTACTTC.

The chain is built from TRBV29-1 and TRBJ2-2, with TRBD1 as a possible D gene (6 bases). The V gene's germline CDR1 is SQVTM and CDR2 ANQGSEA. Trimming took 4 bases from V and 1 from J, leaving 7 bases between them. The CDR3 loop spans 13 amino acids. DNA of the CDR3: TGCAGCGTTGCGGGACAGAACACCGGGGAGCTGTTTTTT. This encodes CSVAGQNTGELFF.

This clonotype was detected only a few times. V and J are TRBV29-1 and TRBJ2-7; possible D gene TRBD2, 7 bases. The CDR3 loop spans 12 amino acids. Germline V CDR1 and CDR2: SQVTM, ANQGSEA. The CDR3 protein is CVGGGPNYEQYF. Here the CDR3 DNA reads TGCGTGGGGGGGGGCCCGAACTACGAGCAGTACTTC.

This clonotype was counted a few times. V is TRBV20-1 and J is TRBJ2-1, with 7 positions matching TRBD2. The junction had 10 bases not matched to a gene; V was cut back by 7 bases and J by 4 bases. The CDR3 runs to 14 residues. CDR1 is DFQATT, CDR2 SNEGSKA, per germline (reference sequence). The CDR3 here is CSVPPASGYNEQFF. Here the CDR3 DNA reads TGCAGTGTCCCTCCGGCTAGCGGTTACAATGAGCAGTTCTTC.

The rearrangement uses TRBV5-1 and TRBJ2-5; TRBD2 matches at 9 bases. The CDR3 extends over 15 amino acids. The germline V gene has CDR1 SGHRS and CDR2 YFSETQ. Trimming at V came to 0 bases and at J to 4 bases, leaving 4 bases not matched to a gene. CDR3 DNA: TGCGCCAGCAGCTTGGAGCGGGGGGATGTAGAGACCCAGTACTTC. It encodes CASSLERGDVETQYF.

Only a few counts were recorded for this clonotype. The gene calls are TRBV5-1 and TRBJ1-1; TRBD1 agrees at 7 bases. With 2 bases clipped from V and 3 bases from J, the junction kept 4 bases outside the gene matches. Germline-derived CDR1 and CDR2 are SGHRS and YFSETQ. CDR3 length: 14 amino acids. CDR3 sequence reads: CASSLERGHTEAFF. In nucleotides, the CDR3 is TGCGCCAGCAGCTTAGAAAGGGGGCACACTGAAGCTTTCTTT.

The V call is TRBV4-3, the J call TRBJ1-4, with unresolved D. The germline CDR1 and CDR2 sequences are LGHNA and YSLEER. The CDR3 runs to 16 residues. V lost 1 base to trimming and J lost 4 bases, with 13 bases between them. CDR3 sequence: CASSQGSRPYNEKLFF. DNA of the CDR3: TGCGCCAGCAGCCAAGGATCACGCCCTTATAATGAAAAACTGTTTTTT.

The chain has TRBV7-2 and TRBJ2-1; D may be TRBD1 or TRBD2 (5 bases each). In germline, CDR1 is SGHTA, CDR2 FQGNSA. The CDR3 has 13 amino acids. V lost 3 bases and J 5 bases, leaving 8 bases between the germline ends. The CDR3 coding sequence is TGTGCCAGCAGCTTTTTGGGGGACAATGAGCAGTTCTTC. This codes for CASSFLGDNEQFF.

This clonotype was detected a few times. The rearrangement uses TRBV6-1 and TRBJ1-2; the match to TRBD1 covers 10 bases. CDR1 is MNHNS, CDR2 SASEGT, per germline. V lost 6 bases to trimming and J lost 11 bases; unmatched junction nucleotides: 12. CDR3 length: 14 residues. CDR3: CASSQGEGQGRYTF. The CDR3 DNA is TGTGCCAGCAGCCAGGGCGAGGGACAGGGGAGGTACACCTTC.

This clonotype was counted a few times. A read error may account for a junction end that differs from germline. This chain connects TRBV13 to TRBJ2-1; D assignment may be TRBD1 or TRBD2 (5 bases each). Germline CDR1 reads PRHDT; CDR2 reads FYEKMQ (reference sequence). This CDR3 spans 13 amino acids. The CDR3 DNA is TGCGCCAGCAGCTCCAATGGGGGCAATGAGCAGTTCTTC. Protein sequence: CASSSNGGNEQFF.

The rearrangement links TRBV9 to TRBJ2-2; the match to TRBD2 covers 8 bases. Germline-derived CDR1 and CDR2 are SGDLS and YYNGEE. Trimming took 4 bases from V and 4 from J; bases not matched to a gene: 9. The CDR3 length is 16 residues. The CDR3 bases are TGTGCCAGCAGCTCCCAAGCGGGAGCGGGCACCGGGGAGCTGTTTTTT. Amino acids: CASSSQAGAGTGELFF.

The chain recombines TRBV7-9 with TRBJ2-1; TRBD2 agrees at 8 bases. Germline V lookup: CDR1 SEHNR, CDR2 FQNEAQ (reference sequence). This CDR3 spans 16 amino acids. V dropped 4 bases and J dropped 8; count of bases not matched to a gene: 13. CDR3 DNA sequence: TGTGCCAGCAGCTCGATGGGACTAGGGGTCGAGGATGAGCAGTTCTTC. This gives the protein CASSSMGLGVEDEQFF.

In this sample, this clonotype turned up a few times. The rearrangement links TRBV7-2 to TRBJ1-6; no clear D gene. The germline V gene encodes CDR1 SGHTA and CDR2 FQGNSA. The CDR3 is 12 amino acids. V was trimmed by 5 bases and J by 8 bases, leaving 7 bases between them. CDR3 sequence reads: CASSDGYSPLHF. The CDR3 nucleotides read TGTGCCAGCAGCGACGGTTATTCACCCCTCCACTTT. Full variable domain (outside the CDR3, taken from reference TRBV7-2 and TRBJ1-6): GAGVSQSPSNKVTEKGKDVELRCDPISGHTALYWYRQSLGQGLEFLIYFQGNSAPDKSGLPSDRFSAERTGGSVSTLTIQRTQQEDSAVYLCASSDGYSPLHFGNGTRLTVT.

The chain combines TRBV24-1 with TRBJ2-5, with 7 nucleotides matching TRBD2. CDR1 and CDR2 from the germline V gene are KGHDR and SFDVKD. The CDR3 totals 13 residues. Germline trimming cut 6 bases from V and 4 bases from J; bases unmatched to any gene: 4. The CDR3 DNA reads TGTGCCACCAGTCCAGCGGGACGAGAGACCCAGTACTTC. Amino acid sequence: CATSPAGRETQYF.